This T cell receptor beta chain is drawn from a study of CD8 T cells in ankylosing spondylitis. Whole-study results and caveats: Apparently characteristic of ankylosing spondylitis blood was a TCR beta motif (about 8 highly homologous variants).

In its sample, this clonotype was seen a few times. Its target is not known. MiXCR, run by TCRdb on the 5' RACE reads, gives a single entry per CDR3 protein. This table has roughly 200,000 distinct CDR3 sequences, 25% to 30% appearing once. The sequenced sample consisted of blood, either unsorted or a sorted T cell fraction (not recorded which). The clonotype comes from a male donor with ankylosing spondylitis or in good health (not recorded which).

The CDR3 here is CASRSTGSTGELFF. The CDR3, as DNA: TGTGCCAGCAGGTCAACGGGGAGCACCGGGGAGCTGTTTTTT. The chain has TRBV7-6 and TRBJ2-2, with D tentatively TRBD2 (5 bases). V gave up 6 bases and J gave up 4 bases, with 12 bases separating them. CDR3 length: 14 residues. Germline loops: CDR1 SGHVS, CDR2 FNYEAQ.